The 12 T cell receptor beta chains below were found in one sample sequenced in a study of T cells after posttransplantation cyclophosphamide. Assay: immunoSEQ multiplex PCR; the TCRdb copy retains only in-frame clones and omits some. The sample shows some 47,000 clones, about 86% of them seen only once. Sequencing was performed on PBMCs. The source is a man younger than 45 with a blood cancer, CMV-positive, and with a related stem cell donor.

The count of this clone is one. The chain joins TRBV11-3 to TRBJ2-7, with D maybe TRBD2 (5 bases). V was shortened by 3 bases and J by 1 base, with 13 bases between the two germline ends. This CDR3 contains 15 residues. Germline V gene data show CDR1 as SGHNT and CDR2 as YENEEA. The CDR3 reads CASSFVGEKSYEQYF. DNA for the CDR3: TGTGCCAGCAGCTTTGTGGGAGAGAAGTCCTACGAGCAGTACTTC. Supplemented by reference TRBV11-3 and TRBJ2-7, the full variable domain reads EAGVVQSPRYKIIEKKQPVAFWCNPISGHNTLYWYLQNLGQGPELLIRYENEEAVDDSQLPKDRFSAERLKGVDSTLKIQPAELGDSAVYLCASSFVGEKSYEQYFGPGTRLTVT.

This clone was seen once. The V gene is TRBV6-6, the J gene TRBJ2-7; D ambiguous. Germline assignment: CDR1 MNHNY and CDR2 SVGAGI (reference sequence). V lost 2 bases, J lost 3 bases, and 11 bases lay in between. This CDR3 spans 14 amino acids. CDR3 nucleotide sequence: TGTGCCAGCAGTTACGCTACTCAATTCTACGAGCAGTACTTC. It encodes CASSYATQFYEQYF.

This chain connects TRBV9 to TRBJ2-2, with D perhaps TRBD1 (6 bases). Germline CDR1 is SGDLS and CDR2 is YYNGEE. The CDR3 loop spans 15 amino acids. The germline V and J ends were trimmed by 3 bases and 1 base, with 10 bases remaining between them. The CDR3 nucleotides read TGTGCCAGCAGCGCCGGGACACTGAACACCGGGGAGCTGTTTTTT. Translating it yields CASSAGTLNTGELFF.

The V call is TRBV5-4, the J call TRBJ2-3; TRBD2 is a possible D gene (5 bases). The V gene's germline CDR1 is SGHNT and CDR2 YYREEE (reference sequence). The CDR3 runs 13 residues. V dropped 4 bases and J dropped 6 bases, with 12 bases sitting between them. The CDR3 sequence is CASSREGFDTQYF. The CDR3 DNA reads as TGTGCCAGCAGCCGTGAGGGATTCGATACGCAGTATTTT.

The CDR3 DNA reads TGTGCCAGCAGTTCGGGACAGGGTAACTATGGCTACACCTTC. Amino acids: CASSSGQGNYGYTF. This chain uses TRBV6-1 with TRBJ1-2; 9 bases map to TRBD1. CDR1 and CDR2 from the germline V gene are MNHNS and SASEGT. After removal of 5 bases from V and 1 base from J, the junction contained 2 bases not matched to a gene. CDR3 length: 14 residues.

V is TRBV5-1 and J is TRBJ1-1, with 10 bases matching TRBD1. This CDR3 contains 15 residues. Germline V gene sequence: CDR1 SGHRS, CDR2 YFSETQ. J was trimmed by 1 base and V by 8 bases; bases with no gene match: 8. Here the CDR3 reads CASNPRTGGNTEAFF. CDR3 DNA: TGCGCCAGTAATCCAAGGACAGGGGGGAACACTGAAGCTTTCTTT.

J is TRBJ2-7 and V is TRBV9, with 8 bases identical to TRBD1. Germline-derived CDR1 and CDR2 are SGDLS and YYNGEE. The CDR3 has 14 residues. With V trimmed by 4 bases and J by 7 bases, 10 bases remained unmatched. CDR3 nucleotides: TGTGCCAGCAGCCCGGGACAGGCCCTTCGTGAGCAGTACTTC. Protein product: CASSPGQALREQYF.

V usage is TRBV4-2 and J usage is TRBJ2-7; 12 nucleotides line up with TRBD1. The CDR3 covers 16 residues. V lost 2 bases and J lost 5; bases outside the gene matches: 7. CDR1 and CDR2 (germline): LGHNA, YNFKEQ. CDR3 DNA sequence: TGTGCCAGCAGCCAAAAACCGGGACAGGGGGCTGACGAGCAGTACTTC. It translates to CASSQKPGQGADEQYF.

The rearrangement joins TRBV28 to TRBJ2-5, with D perhaps matching TRBD2 (6 bases). CDR3 size: 15 residues. From germline, CDR1 is MDHEN and CDR2 SYDVKM. Trimming cost V 7 bases and J 0 bases, with 15 bases left between them. CDR3 coding DNA: TGTGCCAGCACCCTGCAAGGACTAAACCAAGAGACCCAGTACTTC. Amino acid sequence: CASTLQGLNQETQYF. Variable domain in full (rest from reference TRBV28 and TRBJ2-5): DVKVTQSSRYLVKRTGEKVFLECVQDMDHENMFWYRQDPGLGLRLIYFSYDVKMKEKGDIPEGYSVSREKKERFSLILESASTNQTSMYLCASTLQGLNQETQYFGPGTRLLVL.

The rearrangement uses TRBV30 and TRBJ2-1, with D perhaps TRBD1 (6 bases). The germline V and J ends were trimmed by 3 bases and 3 bases, with 18 bases remaining between them. Per germline, CDR1 GTSNPN and CDR2 SVGIG (reference sequence). The CDR3 runs to 16 residues. In nucleotides, the CDR3 is TGTGCCTGGAGGGGAATCGGGACGGGACACTACAATGAGCAGTTCTTC. This codes for CAWRGIGTGHYNEQFF.

This sequence joins TRBV5-1 and TRBJ2-7; 8 nucleotides agree with TRBD2. CDR1 and CDR2 (germline): SGHRS, YFSETQ. The length of the CDR3 is 14 residues. Trimming removed 1 base from V and 3 bases from J; junction bases left unmatched: 3. CDR3 coding DNA: TGCGCCAGCAGCTTGAGGAGCGGGGGCTACGAGCAGTACTTC. Protein product: CASSLRSGGYEQYF.

The chain recombines TRBV9 with TRBJ2-5, with 10 bases matching TRBD2. The CDR3 is 15 amino acids. Germline lookup yields CDR1 SGDLS and CDR2 YYNGEE. With 4 bases clipped from V and 5 bases from J, the junction kept 8 bases outside the gene matches. Here the CDR3 DNA reads TGTGCCAGCAGCTCCGGGACTAGCGTGTTGGAGACCCAGTACTTC. Translation: CASSSGTSVLETQYF.